This TCR beta chain comes out of a study of control samples from healthy donors and cancer patients. The table came from immunoSEQ multiplex PCR; TCRdb's copy has only in-frame clones and leaves some out. The sample carries about 140,000 clones, about 86% recorded once. CDR1 and CDR2 (germline): SGHTA, FQGNSA. V lost 2 bases to trimming and J lost 7 bases; unmatched junction nucleotides: 8. CDR3 length: 16 residues. This sequence was found in a man between 18 and 29 years old in good health. The chain recombines TRBV7-2 with TRBJ1-6, with 7 bases identical to TRBD1. The sample taken for sequencing was blood. CDR3 residues: CASSLQTGVGNSPLHF. In nucleotides, the CDR3 is TGTGCCAGCAGCTTACAAACAGGGGTGGGGAATTCACCCCTCCACTTT.